The source of this TCR beta chain is a study of spatial heterogeneity in lung cancer. Looking at the study overall: A module score for T cells, taken from matched bulk RNA-seq, correlated strongly with TCR transcript counts in tumor regions.

In its sample, this clonotype is medium-sized. Its antigen is undetermined. Study findings and constraints: Higher tumor mutation counts went along with higher counts of expanded intratumoral alpha and beta TCRs. Tumor T cell coverage was estimated at 7% to 9% for alpha and roughly 14% for beta chains.

Time point meaning: sample taken at primary tumor resection. Donors were roughly 70 untreated early-stage non-small cell lung cancer patients. Tumor, nontumor lung or frozen PBMC supplied whole RNA, sequenced without sorting. The CDR3 spans 18 residues. The V segment lost 5 bases and the J segment 2 bases; nucleotides outside the gene matches: 10. Germline V gives CDR1 MNHEY, CDR2 SMNVEV (reference sequence). TCRdb independently ran MiXCR on the 5' RACE reads; one entry per CDR3 protein. The data contain approximately 5,900 distinct CDR3 sequences, 15% to 20% of them singletons. This receptor was taken from a male donor with early-stage non-small cell lung cancer. The V and J genes are TRBV27 and TRBJ2-1; 12 bases map to TRBD2. Sequencing used lung tumor tissue, obtained at surgery. CDR3 sequence reads: CASSPGTSGPSAYNEQFF. The CDR3 nucleotides read TGTGCCAGCAGTCCCGGGACTAGCGGGCCATCGGCCTACAATGAGCAGTTCTTC.